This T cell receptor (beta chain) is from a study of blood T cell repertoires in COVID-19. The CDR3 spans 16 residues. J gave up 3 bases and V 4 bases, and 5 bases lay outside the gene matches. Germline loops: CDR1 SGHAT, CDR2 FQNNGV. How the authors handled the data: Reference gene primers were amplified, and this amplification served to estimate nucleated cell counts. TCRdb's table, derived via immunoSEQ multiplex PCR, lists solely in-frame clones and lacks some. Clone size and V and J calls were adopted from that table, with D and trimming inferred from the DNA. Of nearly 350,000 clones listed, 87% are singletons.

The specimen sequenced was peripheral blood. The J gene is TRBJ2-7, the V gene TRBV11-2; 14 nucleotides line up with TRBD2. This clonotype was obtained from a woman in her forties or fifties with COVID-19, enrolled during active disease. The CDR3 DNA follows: TGTGCCAGCAGCTCCCAAGGACTAGCGGGAGGCTACGAGCAGTACTTC. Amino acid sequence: CASSSQGLAGGYEQYF. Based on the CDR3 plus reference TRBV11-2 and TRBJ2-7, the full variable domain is EAGVAQSPRYKIIEKRQSVAFWCNPISGHATLYWYQQILGQGPKLLIQFQNNGVVDDSQLPKDRFSAERLKGVDSTLKIQPAKLEDSAVYLCASSSQGLAGGYEQYFGPGTRLTVT.